This T cell receptor beta chain derives from a study of CD8 T cells in Susac syndrome. Remarks on this clonotype: Antigen specificity is unknown.

Study-wide results and limits: The study acknowledged a relatively small number of individuals in its TCR sequencing and HLA analysis.

CD8+ and CD4+ T cells taken from blood had their TCR beta sequenced. It was negative isolation that provided the CD8+ and CD4+ T cells, whereas TEMRA cells were enriched by FACS. When the RNA was reverse transcribed, random hexamers were used with an input of about 0.5 to 1 ug. TCRdb reprocessed the immunoSEQ multiplex PCR reads with MiXCR, giving one entry per CDR3 protein. Here the sample spans around 77,000 distinct CDR3 sequences, roughly 95% being singletons. The sample taken for sequencing was CD4+ T cells from PBMCs. This clonotype was sampled from a human donor with multiple sclerosis.

CDR3 amino acids: CASSSDGQTRMNTEAFF. The CDR3 nucleotides are TGTGCCAGCAGCTCCGACGGACAGACGCGGATGAACACTGAAGCTTTCTTT. The chain links TRBV6-1 to TRBJ1-1; maybe TRBD1 (6 bases). The CDR3 runs to 17 residues. The V and J ends lost 6 bases and 0 bases respectively, with 20 bases between them. Germline V gene sequence: CDR1 MNHNS, CDR2 SASEGT.